These 9 T cell receptor beta chains share one sample of origin, sequenced in a study of monozygotic twins with inflammatory bowel disease. One entry per CDR3 protein, without DNA, is what TCRdb gives after re-calling the 5' RACE reads. In all, the sample yields some 150,000 distinct CDR3 sequences. The specimen was blood. Source of these receptors: a human donor with ulcerative colitis or Crohn's disease, or a healthy co-twin of an affected twin (not recorded which).

The chain combines TRBV19 with TRBJ1-5. CDR3 length: 16 amino acids. Germline lookup yields CDR1 LNHDA and CDR2 SQIVND (reference sequence). CDR3 sequence: CASSILEPLGHQPQHF. The full variable domain, in which reference TRBV19 and TRBJ1-5 provide the parts outside the CDR3, is DGGITQSPKYLFRKEGQNVTLSCEQNLNHDAMYWYRQDPGQGLRLIYYSQIVNDFQKGDIAEGYSVSREKKESFPLTVTSAQKNPTAFYLCASSILEPLGHQPQHFGDGTRLSIL.

V gene TRBV24-1 combines with J gene TRBJ2-1; the TCRdb D gene call, TRBD2, has no DNA to confirm it. The CDR3 length is 15 residues. CDR1 KGHDR and CDR2 SFDVKD come from the germline V gene. The CDR3 region is CATRPIAGGYNEQFF.

V and J are TRBV27 and TRBJ2-6; TCRdb lists TRBD1, though no DNA is available to test this call. Germline loops: CDR1 MNHEY, CDR2 SMNVEV (reference sequence). The CDR3 has 17 amino acids. This CDR3 is CASRRDSIFSGANVLTF.

The V call is TRBV5-1, the J call TRBJ2-3. In germline, CDR1 is SGHRS, CDR2 YFSETQ. There are 14 residues in the CDR3. The CDR3 sequence: CASSLVGYTDTQYF.

The chain has TRBV24-1 and TRBJ2-1. CDR1 is KGHDR and CDR2 is SFDVKD in the germline V gene. The CDR3 extends over 16 amino acids. This chain's CDR3 is CATSDLFVSSYNEQFF.

This chain joins TRBV29-1 and TRBJ2-5; there is no DNA to check the TCRdb D call of TRBD1. In germline, CDR1 is SQVTM, CDR2 ANQGSEA. CDR3 length equals 11 residues. CDR3 protein: CSLEMQGTQYF.

The rearrangement links TRBV12-3 or TRBV12-4 to TRBJ2-3; TCRdb lists TRBD2, though no DNA is available to test this call. The CDR3 is 18 residues long. The CDR3 is CASSWGLAGGPQSDTQYF.

CDR3 amino acids: CASRGLAVYNEQFF. The chain carries TRBV6-1 and TRBJ2-1; as DNA is missing, the TRBD2 call by TCRdb cannot be tested. The CDR3 length is 14 residues. Germline V gene data show CDR1 as MNHNS and CDR2 as SASEGT.

CDR3 residues: CASSRSGGTEAFF. This sequence joins TRBV9 and TRBJ1-1; TCRdb designates TRBD1, a call that cannot be tested without DNA. The CDR3 sequence is 13 residues long. CDR1 and CDR2 from the germline V gene are SGDLS and YYNGEE.